The clone carrying this T cell receptor beta chain has only a few counts. CDR1 is LGHNA and CDR2 is YNFKEQ in the germline V gene. J was trimmed by 3 bases and V by 0 bases; bases with no gene match: 2. This CDR3 has 14 amino acids. This record belongs to a study of T-cell memory formation after mild COVID-19. TCRdb used MiXCR to reprocess the 5' RACE reads, holding one entry per CDR3 protein. The sample records 250,000 to 400,000 distinct CDR3 sequences, more than 13% being singletons. Sequencing input: PBMCs or a T cell subset sorted from them (not recorded which). The receptor comes from a man younger than 35 who had mild COVID-19 (a few samples of this study predate the infection). Cell type and time point are not known. This chain connects TRBV4-2 to TRBJ2-7; TRBD2 agrees at 7 bases. Here the CDR3 reads CASSQDWEGYEQYF. The CDR3 DNA sequence: TGTGCCAGCAGCCAAGACTGGGAGGGCTACGAGCAGTACTTC.